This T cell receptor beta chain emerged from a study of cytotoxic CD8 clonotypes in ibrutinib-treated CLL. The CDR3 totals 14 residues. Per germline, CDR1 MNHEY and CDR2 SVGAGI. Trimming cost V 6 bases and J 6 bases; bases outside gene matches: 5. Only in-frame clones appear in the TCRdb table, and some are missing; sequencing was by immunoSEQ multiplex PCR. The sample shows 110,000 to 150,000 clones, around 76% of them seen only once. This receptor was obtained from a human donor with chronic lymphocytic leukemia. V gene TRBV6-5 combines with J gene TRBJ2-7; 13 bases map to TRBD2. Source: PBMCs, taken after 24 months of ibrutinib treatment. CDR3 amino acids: CASSPGTSGAEQYF. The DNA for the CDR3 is TGTGCCAGCAGCCCCGGGACTAGCGGGGCCGAGCAGTACTTC.